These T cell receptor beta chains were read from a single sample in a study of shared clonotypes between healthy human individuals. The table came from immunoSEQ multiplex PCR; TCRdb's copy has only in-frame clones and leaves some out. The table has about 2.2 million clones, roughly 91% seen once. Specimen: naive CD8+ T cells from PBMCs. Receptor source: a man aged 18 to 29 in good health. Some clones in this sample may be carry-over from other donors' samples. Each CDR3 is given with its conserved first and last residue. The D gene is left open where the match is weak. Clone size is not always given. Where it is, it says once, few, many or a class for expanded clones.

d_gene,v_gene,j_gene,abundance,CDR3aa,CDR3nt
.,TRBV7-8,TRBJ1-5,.,CASSSTVNSNQPQHF,TGTGCCAGCAGCTCGACGGTAAATAGCAATCAGCCCCAGCATTTT
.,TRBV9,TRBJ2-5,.,CASSLGFRVEETQYF,TGTGCCAGCTCCCTCGGGTTTCGTGTCGAAGAGACCCAGTACTTC
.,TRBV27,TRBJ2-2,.,CASSPIITGELFF,TGTGCCAGCAGTCCTATAATCACCGGGGAGCTGTTTTTT
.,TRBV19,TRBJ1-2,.,CASGGALGTGPNYGYTF,TGTGCCAGTGGGGGGGCGCTTGGTACGGGACCTAACTATGGCTACACCTTC
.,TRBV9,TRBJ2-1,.,CASKSGNEQFF,TGTGCCAGCAAGTCTGGAAATGAGCAGTTCTTC
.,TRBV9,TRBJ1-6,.,CASSVGGASGSPLHF,TGTGCCAGCAGCGTGGGGGGCGCTTCAGGTTCACCCCTCCACTTT
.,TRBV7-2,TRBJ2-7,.,CASSEGLNSYEQYF,TGTGCCAGCAGCGAGGGACTGAACTCCTACGAGCAGTACTTC
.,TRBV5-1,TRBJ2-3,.,CASSLALAGLKADTQYF,TGCGCCAGCAGCTTGGCCTTGGCAGGCCTTAAGGCAGATACGCAGTATTTT
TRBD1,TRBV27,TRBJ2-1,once,CASSGDRAPLGRNEQFF,TGTGCCAGCAGTGGGGACAGAGCTCCCCTAGGACGCAATGAGCAGTTCTTC
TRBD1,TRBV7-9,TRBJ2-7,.,CASSPTGTVYEQYF,TGTGCCAGCAGCCCGACAGGGACAGTCTACGAGCAGTACTTC
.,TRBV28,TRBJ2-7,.,CASSLLIRDRNEQYF,TGTGCCAGCAGTTTACTGATCCGAGACAGGAACGAGCAGTACTTC
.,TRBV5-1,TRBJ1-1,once,CASSAGSMNTEAFF,TGCGCCAGCAGCGCCGGGTCTATGAACACTGAAGCTTTCTTT
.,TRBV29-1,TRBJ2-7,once,CSVLINYEQYF,TGCAGCGTCCTCATTAACTACGAGCAGTACTTC
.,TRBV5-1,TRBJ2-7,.,CASSLIMGVKYYEQYF,TGCGCCAGCAGCCTCATAATGGGGGTTAAGTACTACGAGCAGTACTTC
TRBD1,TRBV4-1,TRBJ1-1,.,CASSPSPGQGATEAFF,TGCGCCAGCAGCCCTTCTCCGGGACAGGGGGCAACTGAAGCTTTCTTT
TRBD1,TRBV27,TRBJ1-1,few,CASSLDRGTEAFF,TGTGCCAGCAGCCTCGACAGGGGCACTGAAGCTTTCTTT
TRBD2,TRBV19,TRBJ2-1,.,CASSIMGTSGFNEQFF,TGTGCCAGTAGTATCATGGGGACTAGCGGCTTCAATGAGCAGTTCTTC
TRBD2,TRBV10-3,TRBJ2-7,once,CAISEDRAGGTYEQYF,TGTGCCATCAGTGAGGATCGAGCGGGAGGGACCTACGAGCAGTACTTC
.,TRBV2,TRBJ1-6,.,CASSEVSSYNSPLHF,TGTGCCAGCAGTGAAGTAAGCTCCTATAATTCACCCCTCCACTTT
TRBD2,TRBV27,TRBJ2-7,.,CASSFGGRYEQYF,TGTGCCAGCAGTTTCGGGGGGAGGTACGAGCAGTACTTC
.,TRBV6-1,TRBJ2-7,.,CASSEANTYEQYF,TGTGCCAGCAGTGAAGCCAACACCTACGAGCAGTACTTC
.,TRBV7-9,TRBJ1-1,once,CASSFNLRTEAFF,TGTGCCAGCAGTTTCAACCTACGGACTGAAGCTTTCTTT
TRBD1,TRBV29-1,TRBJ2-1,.,CSVGGQDRGRLGEQFF,TGCAGCGTCGGAGGGCAAGACAGGGGGCGTCTTGGTGAGCAGTTCTTC
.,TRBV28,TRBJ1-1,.,CASSFGLNTEAFF,TGTGCCAGCAGTTTTGGATTGAACACTGAAGCTTTCTTT
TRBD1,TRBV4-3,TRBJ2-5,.,CASSQDRQGLETQYF,TGCGCCAGCAGCCAAGATCGACAGGGCCTCGAGACCCAGTACTTC
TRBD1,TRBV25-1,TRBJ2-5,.,CASSDQYRGETQYF,TGTGCCAGCAGTGACCAATACAGGGGAGAGACCCAGTACTTC
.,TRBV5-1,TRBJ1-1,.,CASSLHGGASDTEAFF,TGCGCCAGCAGCTTGCACGGTGGCGCCTCCGACACTGAAGCTTTCTTT
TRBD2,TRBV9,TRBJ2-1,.,CASSVGLANEQFF,TGTGCCAGCAGCGTGGGACTAGCGAATGAGCAGTTCTTC
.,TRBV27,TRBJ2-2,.,CASSLYPGENTGELFF,TGTGCCAGCAGTTTATACCCAGGAGAGAACACCGGGGAGCTGTTTTTT
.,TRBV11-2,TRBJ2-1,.,CASSVQRSSYNEQFF,TGTGCCAGCAGCGTCCAGCGAAGCTCCTACAATGAGCAGTTCTTC
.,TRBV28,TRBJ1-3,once,CASSLSLWGTGNTIYF,TGTGCCAGCAGTTTATCCCTGTGGGGGACCGGAAACACCATATATTTT
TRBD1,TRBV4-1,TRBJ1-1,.,CASSQGKGAQDTEAFF,TGCGCCAGCAGCCAAGGAAAGGGGGCGCAGGACACTGAAGCTTTCTTT
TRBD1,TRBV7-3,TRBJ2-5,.,CASSLTGDRETQYF,TGTGCCAGCAGTCTTACAGGGGATCGGGAGACCCAGTACTTC
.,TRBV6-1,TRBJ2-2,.,CATRLSWGTGELFF,TGTGCCACCCGACTTAGCTGGGGCACCGGGGAGCTGTTTTTT
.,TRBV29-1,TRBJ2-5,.,CSGLEQETQYF,TGCAGCGGCCTAGAACAAGAGACCCAGTACTTC
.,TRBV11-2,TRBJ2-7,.,CASSFGAVYEQYF,TGTGCCAGCAGCTTCGGGGCTGTCTACGAGCAGTACTTC
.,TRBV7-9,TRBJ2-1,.,CASSLRATSGGYNEQFF,TGTGCCAGCAGCTTAAGGGCGACTAGTGGGGGATACAATGAGCAGTTCTTC